This T cell receptor beta chain stems from a study of control samples from healthy donors and cancer patients. Sequenced by immunoSEQ multiplex PCR; TCRdb stores in-frame clones only, minus some. The sample lists 100,000 to 150,000 clones, 92% occurring once. This clone was seen only a few times. Trimming took off 0 bases at V and 4 bases at J, with 10 bases between the two ends. The CDR3 has 14 residues. Germline V CDR1 and CDR2: SGHRS, YFSETQ. The chain is built from TRBV5-1 and TRBJ1-2; D is uncertain. Sequences were obtained from blood. The receptor was derived from a woman between 50 and 59 years old in good health. The CDR3: CASSLGADRYGYTF. In nucleotides, the CDR3 is TGCGCCAGCAGCTTGGGGGCGGACCGCTATGGCTACACCTTC.